This T cell receptor (beta chain) was documented in a study of blood T cell repertoires in COVID-19. Method: immunoSEQ multiplex PCR; TCRdb's copy keeps in-frame clones and lacks some. The table includes roughly 200,000 clones, approximately 86% detected once. Sample: PBMCs or T cells enriched from blood (not recorded which). This receptor was obtained from a woman aged 25 to 39 who had been exposed to COVID-19.

CDR3 DNA: TGTGCCAGCAGCCAAGGCCAGGGGGACCCCTACGAGCAGTACTTC. Its protein product is CASSQGQGDPYEQYF. The rearrangement uses TRBV14 and TRBJ2-7; 7 bases align to TRBD1. The trim removed 1 base at V and 2 bases at J, leaving 5 bases unmatched. Germline V gives CDR1 SGHDN, CDR2 FVKESK. The CDR3 consists of 15 residues.